One and the same sample provided the 6 T cell receptor beta chains below, sequenced in a study of tumor-infiltrating lymphocytes in primary liver carcinoma. A primer in the constant region served to generate TCR beta cDNA from 450 to 600 ng of total RNA. For TCR beta, libraries were produced by three nested multiplex PCR rounds using slightly modified ARM-PCR. It was with TRBV1-TRBV30 forward primers and a C-beta reverse primer that the first two PCR rounds were run, at 10 to 11 cycles each. TCRdb processed the multiplex PCR reads anew with MiXCR; each CDR3 protein has one entry. The sample carries about 300,000 distinct CDR3 sequences, approximately 60% recorded once. They got blood RNA out of unsorted whole blood and also pulled out germline DNA. The sequenced sample consisted of peripheral blood. The receptors shown here come from a man aged 40-50 years with primary liver carcinoma and hepatitis B virus infection.

This clonotype was observed once. This may stem from a read error, because a much larger clone lies one nucleotide away. This rearrangement joins TRBV6-1 to TRBJ2-5; D not certain. The CDR3 sequence is 13 residues long. Per germline, CDR1 MNHNS and CDR2 SASEGT. Trimming shortened V by 5 bases and J by 1 base, and 8 bases separated the two germline ends. For the CDR3, the DNA is TGTGCCAGCAGTAGACTTTGCCAAGAGACCCAGTACTTC. This codes for CASSRLCQETQYF.

The chain carries TRBV7-3 and TRBJ2-7, with TRBD2 matching over 10 bases. V gave up 0 bases and J gave up 7 bases; unmatched junction bases: 6. Per the germline V gene, CDR1 is SGHTA and CDR2 is FQGTGA. This CDR3 comprises 15 residues. CDR3 amino acids: CASSLTGTSDLEQYF. The CDR3 DNA reads as TGTGCCAGCAGCTTAACCGGGACTAGCGACCTTGAGCAGTACTTC.

In its sample, this clonotype was seen many times. The CDR3 sequence: CASSYVAGLNTEAFF. The CDR3 DNA sequence: TGTGCCAGCAGTTACGTCGCCGGCCTGAACACTGAAGCTTTCTTT. This sequence joins TRBV6-5 and TRBJ1-1; D gene ambiguous. V was cut by 2 bases and J by 0 bases, with 10 bases left in between. Germline-derived CDR1 and CDR2 are MNHEY and SVGAGI. This CDR3 is 15 amino acids long.

Regarding this clonotype: A much larger clone is a single base away; this may be a read error. The chain carries TRBV4-3 and TRBJ1-1, with a possible D match to TRBD1 (5 bases). This CDR3 has 13 residues. Trimming removed 0 bases from V and 10 bases from J, with 12 bases in between. Germline V gives CDR1 LGHNA, CDR2 YSLEER. The CDR3 is CASSQDLGGRAFF. CDR3 sequence (DNA): TGCGCCAGCAGCCAAGATTTGGGGGGACGAGCTTTCTTT.

This clonotype was seen many times. V gene TRBV5-4 combines with J gene TRBJ1-2, with D maybe TRBD1 (6 bases). The CDR3 contains 16 residues. Trimming shortened V by 0 bases and J by 0 bases, and 12 bases separated the two germline ends. In germline, CDR1 is SGHNT, CDR2 YYREEE (reference sequence). Written as DNA, the CDR3 is TGTGCCAGCAGCTTGGTTTCGGGGGCATCTAACTATGGCTACACCTTC. Translating it yields CASSLVSGASNYGYTF.

In the case of this clonotype: Being one base from a much bigger clone, this may be a read error. This chain uses TRBV12-3 or TRBV12-4 with TRBJ2-7; D is perhaps TRBD1 (6 bases). The length of the CDR3 is 13 residues. V lost 3 bases and J 6 bases, leaving 12 bases between the germline ends. CDR3 protein: CASSFYQGCEQYF. The CDR3 DNA follows: TGTGCCAGCAGTTTCTACCAGGGGTGCGAGCAGTACTTC.